Listed below are T cell receptor beta chains from one sample, sequenced in a study of T cell responses to AZD1222 COVID-19 vaccine. Repertoires were generated with immunoSEQ multiplex PCR, while TCRdb's copy carries only in-frame clones and drops some. This table has around 160,000 clones, about 91% appearing once. Sequenced here: peripheral blood, sampled on day 0 of AZD1222 vaccination. These receptor sequences come from an adult in good health. CDR3s include the opening cysteine and the closing phenylalanine or tryptophan. The D gene is left open where the match is weak. Clone size is not always given. Where it is, it says once, few, many or a class for expanded clones.

d_call: .; j_call: TRBJ1-6; v_call: TRBV7-8; clone_size: few; cdr3_length: 16; cdr3_nt: TGTGCCAGCAGCTTAAAGTCCGAGCCCTATAATTCACCCCTCCACTTT; cdr3_aa: CASSLKSEPYNSPLHF
d_call: .; j_call: TRBJ1-5; v_call: TRBV2; clone_size: .; cdr3_length: 14; cdr3_nt: TGTGCCAGCAGCCGGCAGGGTGGTAATCAGCCCCAGCATTTT; cdr3_aa: CASSRQGGNQPQHF
d_call: TRBD1; j_call: TRBJ1-2; v_call: TRBV4-3; clone_size: .; cdr3_length: 15; cdr3_nt: TGCGCCAGCAGCCCACTAGGCCGGACAGGGAATGGCTACACCTTC; cdr3_aa: CASSPLGRTGNGYTF
d_call: TRBD2; j_call: TRBJ2-4; v_call: TRBV3-1/TRBV3-2; clone_size: .; cdr3_length: 13; cdr3_nt: TGTGCCAGCAGCCCGAGCGGGGGAAACATTCAGTACTTC; cdr3_aa: CASSPSGGNIQYF
d_call: .; j_call: TRBJ1-4; v_call: TRBV18; clone_size: .; cdr3_length: 14; cdr3_nt: TGTGCCAGCTCACCGGAGTCAACTAATGAAAAACTGTTTTTT; cdr3_aa: CASSPESTNEKLFF
d_call: .; j_call: TRBJ2-7; v_call: TRBV3-1/TRBV3-2; clone_size: .; cdr3_length: 13; cdr3_nt: TGTGCCAGCAGCCAAAACCGGGACTCCGAGCAGTACTTC; cdr3_aa: CASSQNRDSEQYF
d_call: .; j_call: TRBJ2-7; v_call: TRBV4-1; clone_size: .; cdr3_length: 17; cdr3_nt: TGCGCCAGCAGCCAAGAAATTGGGCGGGGGCACCCCTACGAGCAGTACTTC; cdr3_aa: CASSQEIGRGHPYEQYF
d_call: .; j_call: TRBJ1-2; v_call: TRBV28; clone_size: .; cdr3_length: 14; cdr3_nt: TGTGCCAGCAACGAACTGGGAGGGGTCTATGGCTACACCTTC; cdr3_aa: CASNELGGVYGYTF
d_call: .; j_call: TRBJ1-1; v_call: TRBV5-1; clone_size: once; cdr3_length: 14; cdr3_nt: TGCGCCAGCTACCTTGGAGGCTATTCCACTGAAGCTTTCTTT; cdr3_aa: CASYLGGYSTEAFF
d_call: .; j_call: TRBJ2-7; v_call: TRBV5-8; clone_size: .; cdr3_length: 14; cdr3_nt: TGTGCCAGCAGCTTGGCCCCTGCCTCCTACGAGCAGTACTTC; cdr3_aa: CASSLAPASYEQYF
d_call: TRBD2; j_call: TRBJ2-3; v_call: TRBV29-1; clone_size: .; cdr3_length: 15; cdr3_nt: TGCAGCGTAGGGACTAGCGGGGATGCCACAGATACGCAGTATTTT; cdr3_aa: CSVGTSGDATDTQYF
d_call: TRBD1; j_call: TRBJ1-5; v_call: TRBV12-5; clone_size: once; cdr3_length: 16; cdr3_nt: TGTGCTAGTGCTCAATGGACAGGGGAATGGAATCAGCCCCAGCATTTT; cdr3_aa: CASAQWTGEWNQPQHF
d_call: .; j_call: TRBJ1-6; v_call: TRBV28; clone_size: .; cdr3_length: 17; cdr3_nt: TGTGCCAGCAGTTTAGGAGGTAGTAGCCTTGATAATTCACCCCTCCACTTT; cdr3_aa: CASSLGGSSLDNSPLHF
d_call: .; j_call: TRBJ1-4; v_call: TRBV6-5; clone_size: .; cdr3_length: 14; cdr3_nt: TGTGCCAGCAGCCTCCACTCTCCCAATGAAAAACTGTTTTTT; cdr3_aa: CASSLHSPNEKLFF
d_call: .; j_call: TRBJ1-2; v_call: TRBV4-1; clone_size: .; cdr3_length: 15; cdr3_nt: TGCGCCAGCAGCCAAGAGGTTTCGCGGGTTTACGGCTACACCTTC; cdr3_aa: CASSQEVSRVYGYTF
d_call: TRBD1; j_call: TRBJ1-6; v_call: TRBV19; clone_size: .; cdr3_length: 15; cdr3_nt: TGTGCCAGTAGTAGGGGTCGACAGGGAGATACACCCCTCCACTTT; cdr3_aa: CASSRGRQGDTPLHF
d_call: .; j_call: TRBJ1-5; v_call: TRBV13; clone_size: .; cdr3_length: 13; cdr3_nt: TGTGCCAGCAGCTTTAACAGGGACCAGCCCCAGCATTTT; cdr3_aa: CASSFNRDQPQHF
d_call: .; j_call: TRBJ1-2; v_call: TRBV6-1; clone_size: .; cdr3_length: 14; cdr3_nt: TGTGCCAGCAGTGAAGCCCGGGCTTCGTTTGGCTACACCTTC; cdr3_aa: CASSEARASFGYTF
d_call: TRBD1; j_call: TRBJ1-5; v_call: TRBV10-3; clone_size: .; cdr3_length: 16; cdr3_nt: TGTGCCATCAGTGAGGGGACAGGGCGGGGCAATCAGCCCCAGCATTTT; cdr3_aa: CAISEGTGRGNQPQHF
d_call: TRBD1; j_call: TRBJ2-1; v_call: TRBV7-8; clone_size: .; cdr3_length: 14; cdr3_nt: TGTGCCAGCAGCCCAAGGACAGGGTACAATGAGCAGTTCTTC; cdr3_aa: CASSPRTGYNEQFF
d_call: TRBD1; j_call: TRBJ2-7; v_call: TRBV15; clone_size: .; cdr3_length: 15; cdr3_nt: TGTGCCACCAGCAGAGAAGGACAGGGCTCCTACGAGCAGTACTTC; cdr3_aa: CATSREGQGSYEQYF
d_call: .; j_call: TRBJ1-3; v_call: TRBV5-8; clone_size: once; cdr3_length: 13; cdr3_nt: TGTGCCAGCAGCCGGGACTCCCGAAACACCATATATTTT; cdr3_aa: CASSRDSRNTIYF
d_call: .; j_call: TRBJ1-2; v_call: TRBV2; clone_size: .; cdr3_length: 15; cdr3_nt: TGTGCCAGCAGTGAAGCCCCAACAAGTCACTATGGCTACACCTTC; cdr3_aa: CASSEAPTSHYGYTF
d_call: .; j_call: TRBJ1-1; v_call: TRBV7-2; clone_size: .; cdr3_length: 15; cdr3_nt: TGTGCCAGCAGCTTAGAGGCCCGAAGGGCCACTGAAGCTTTCTTT; cdr3_aa: CASSLEARRATEAFF
d_call: .; j_call: TRBJ1-2; v_call: TRBV14; clone_size: few; cdr3_length: 15; cdr3_nt: TGTGCCAGCAGCCAAGGCTGGAGGAGCCAACATGGCTACACCTTC; cdr3_aa: CASSQGWRSQHGYTF
d_call: .; j_call: TRBJ2-3; v_call: TRBV5-1; clone_size: few; cdr3_length: 14; cdr3_nt: TGCGCCAGCAGCGTGGGATACGCCACAGATACGCAGTATTTT; cdr3_aa: CASSVGYATDTQYF
d_call: .; j_call: TRBJ2-1; v_call: TRBV18; clone_size: .; cdr3_length: 15; cdr3_nt: TGTGCCAGCTCACCGTCGGGGCAGGGCTACAATGAGCAGTTCTTC; cdr3_aa: CASSPSGQGYNEQFF
d_call: TRBD1; j_call: TRBJ2-2; v_call: TRBV19; clone_size: .; cdr3_length: 17; cdr3_nt: TGTGCCAGTAGTATCCGGACAGGGTACGAGAACACCGGGGAGCTGTTTTTT; cdr3_aa: CASSIRTGYENTGELFF
d_call: .; j_call: TRBJ1-6; v_call: TRBV27; clone_size: .; cdr3_length: 16; cdr3_nt: TGTGCCAGCAGCCTCAAGATAGCGGGAATTAATTCACCCCTCCACTTT; cdr3_aa: CASSLKIAGINSPLHF
d_call: TRBD1; j_call: TRBJ2-7; v_call: TRBV13; clone_size: .; cdr3_length: 15; cdr3_nt: TGTGCCAGCAGCCGAACCGGGACAGCCTCCTACGAGCAGTACTTC; cdr3_aa: CASSRTGTASYEQYF
d_call: .; j_call: TRBJ1-1; v_call: TRBV18; clone_size: once; cdr3_length: 14; cdr3_nt: TGTGCCAGCTCACCAGCTGGGCGCGACACTGAAGCTTTCTTT; cdr3_aa: CASSPAGRDTEAFF
d_call: TRBD1; j_call: TRBJ2-7; v_call: TRBV25-1; clone_size: few; cdr3_length: 12; cdr3_nt: TGTGCCAGCAGGGGACAGACCTACGAGCAGTACTTC; cdr3_aa: CASRGQTYEQYF
d_call: .; j_call: TRBJ1-3; v_call: TRBV21-1; clone_size: few; cdr3_length: 19; cdr3_nt: TGTGCCAGCAGCAAAGGAAGGGCAGAGGGTGGAGACTCTGGAAACACCATATATTTT; cdr3_aa: CASSKGRAEGGDSGNTIYF
d_call: TRBD1; j_call: TRBJ1-3; v_call: TRBV19; clone_size: .; cdr3_length: 16; cdr3_nt: TGTGCCAGTAGTCGGAGGAACAGGGGGGTTGGAAACACCATATATTTT; cdr3_aa: CASSRRNRGVGNTIYF
d_call: .; j_call: TRBJ1-4; v_call: TRBV25-1; clone_size: .; cdr3_length: 16; cdr3_nt: TGTGCCAGCAGTGAAAGGGGCCCTGTAACTAATGAAAAACTGTTTTTT; cdr3_aa: CASSERGPVTNEKLFF
d_call: .; j_call: TRBJ1-2; v_call: TRBV15; clone_size: .; cdr3_length: 14; cdr3_nt: TGTGCCACCAGCAGAGGACCAGGCTACTATGGCTACACCTTC; cdr3_aa: CATSRGPGYYGYTF